The rows below give T cell receptor beta chains drawn from one sample of a study of T cell responses to AZD1222 COVID-19 vaccine. Measured with immunoSEQ multiplex PCR; TCRdb has only the in-frame clones, and not every one. The table has approximately 120,000 clones, 70% to 90% seen once. This sample comprised peripheral blood, obtained on day 0 of AZD1222 vaccination. These receptors were obtained from an adult in good health. The CDR3 runs from the conserved cysteine through the conserved F or W. A D gene is named only where the DNA matches it firmly. Only some rows state a clone size, as once, few, many or a class for expanded clones.

14	.	TRBV11-2	TRBJ1-3	.	TGTGCCAGCAGCATAAATATGGGTCGAAACACCATATATTTT	CASSINMGRNTIYF
15	.	TRBV19	TRBJ1-5	.	TGTGCCAGTAGTATACGGGGGCGCGGCAATCAGCCCCAGCATTTT	CASSIRGRGNQPQHF
13	.	TRBV7-3	TRBJ1-1	.	TGTGCCAGCAGCTCCACAGTGAACACTGAAGCTTTCTTT	CASSSTVNTEAFF
15	.	TRBV27	TRBJ1-2	TRBD1	TGTGCCAGCAGTTCCCGACAGGGGGTGATTAGAGGCTACACCTTC	CASSSRQGVIRGYTF
16	.	TRBV5-1	TRBJ1-4	TRBD1	TGCGCCAGCAGCCCAGGGACAGGGGTGACTAATGAAAAACTGTTTTTT	CASSPGTGVTNEKLFF
14	.	TRBV28	TRBJ2-7	TRBD2	TGTGCCAGCAGTTCGGGAGGAGTACTGGGCGAGCAGTACTTC	CASSSGGVLGEQYF
15	.	TRBV5-1	TRBJ1-2	TRBD1	TGCGCCAGCAGCTTGGCGTCAGGGGGTTCTTTTGGCTACACCTTC	CASSLASGGSFGYTF
18	.	TRBV5-1	TRBJ2-5	TRBD2	TGCGCCAGCAGCTTGGGAAGGTCTAGCGGGGGGCTCCAAGAGACCCAGTACTTC	CASSLGRSSGGLQETQYF
15	.	TRBV7-9	TRBJ1-2	.	TGTGCCAGCAGCTTTGTTTTAGGGCCATCCTATGGCTACACCTTC	CASSFVLGPSYGYTF
12	.	TRBV5-4	TRBJ1-6	.	TGTGCCAGCAGCACCAGTAATTCACCCCTCCACTTT	CASSTSNSPLHF
13	.	TRBV14	TRBJ2-7	TRBD1	TGTGCCAGCAGCCTCGGACAGGGCTACGAGCAGTACTTC	CASSLGQGYEQYF
14	.	TRBV27	TRBJ1-6	.	TGTGCCAGCACCTCGGGGGGCTATAATTCACCCCTCCACTTT	CASTSGGYNSPLHF
14	.	TRBV2	TRBJ1-5	.	TGTGCCAGCAAAAGGGGTTATAGCAATCAGCCCCAGCATTTT	CASKRGYSNQPQHF
16	.	TRBV27	TRBJ1-2	.	TGTGCCAGCAGTACCCGACAGGTCGCGGGAAACTATGGCTACACCTTC	CASSTRQVAGNYGYTF
15	.	TRBV10-3	TRBJ2-7	TRBD2	TGTGCCATAAGACTAGCGGGGGAGGGGACGTACGAGCAGTACTTC	CAIRLAGEGTYEQYF
15	few	TRBV5-6	TRBJ2-3	TRBD2	TGTGCCAGCACCCTACTAGCGCCGGGGGCAGATACGCAGTATTTT	CASTLLAPGADTQYF
13	.	TRBV19	TRBJ2-5	TRBD2	TGTGCCAGTAGTATCCGGGGGGTAGAGACCCAGTACTTC	CASSIRGVETQYF
14	.	TRBV5-8	TRBJ1-2	TRBD1	TGTGCCAGCAGCTTCCTACAGGGGTATAATGGCTACACCTTC	CASSFLQGYNGYTF
11	.	TRBV29-1	TRBJ1-1	.	TGCAGCGTTGAGAGGGTAAGGGAAGCTTTCTTT	CSVERVREAFF
12	.	TRBV3-1/TRBV3-2	TRBJ2-3	.	TGTGCCAGCAGCCTGAGCACAGATACGCAGTATTTT	CASSLSTDTQYF
18	.	TRBV28	TRBJ1-1	TRBD1	TGTGCCAGCAGTTTGGTTGCCAGGGGGCTGATCATGAACACTGAAGCTTTCTTT	CASSLVARGLIMNTEAFF
13	.	TRBV29-1	TRBJ1-1	TRBD1	TGCAGCGTTGATGGGACAGGGTGGACTGAAGCTTTCTTT	CSVDGTGWTEAFF
19	.	TRBV19	TRBJ2-1	TRBD2	TGTGCCAGTAGCATGTTTAGCGGGAGGCGGGGGGGCTCCTACAATGAGCAGTTCTTC	CASSMFSGRRGGSYNEQFF
14	.	TRBV10-3	TRBJ1-1	.	TGTGCCATCACCGAAGGGGGACGGAACACTGAAGCTTTCTTT	CAITEGGRNTEAFF
15	.	TRBV6-5	TRBJ1-1	.	TGTGCCAGCAGTTACTCGCCAGTATCTTACACTGAAGCTTTCTTT	CASSYSPVSYTEAFF
13	.	TRBV19	TRBJ2-7	.	TGTGCCAGTAGTTCTGGGTATAGCTACGAGCAGTACTTC	CASSSGYSYEQYF
14	.	TRBV5-5	TRBJ2-3	.	TGTGCCAGCAGCTTGGAGGGTACCGGGGATACGCAGTATTTT	CASSLEGTGDTQYF
14	.	TRBV9	TRBJ2-3	TRBD2	TGTGCCAGCAGCGTACGAGCTAGCGGGGGTCCGCAGTATTTT	CASSVRASGGPQYF
14	.	TRBV5-1	TRBJ1-4	.	TGCGCCAGCAGCTTGGCAGGGCTTAATGAAAAACTGTTTTTT	CASSLAGLNEKLFF
13	.	TRBV5-4	TRBJ2-7	TRBD1	TGTGCCAGCAGCGCCGGACAGGGCTACGAGCAGTACTTC	CASSAGQGYEQYF
13	.	TRBV6-2/TRBV6-3	TRBJ1-1	.	TGTGCCAGCAGTTACGGGAGTTACACTGAAGCTTTCTTT	CASSYGSYTEAFF
13	.	TRBV2	TRBJ2-1	.	TGTGCCAGCAGTAACAGCATCTACAATGAGCAGTTCTTC	CASSNSIYNEQFF
14	.	TRBV5-1	TRBJ1-6	.	TGCGCCAGCAGCCAAACAGGGAACAATTCACCCCTCCACTTT	CASSQTGNNSPLHF
15	.	TRBV24-1	TRBJ2-7	.	TGTGCCACTAGAAGTACAGGGATTTTATCCTACGAGCAGTACTTC	CATRSTGILSYEQYF
14	.	TRBV4-1	TRBJ1-5	.	TGCGCCAGCAGCCATACGGGGCGAGGGCAGCCCCAGCATTTT	CASSHTGRGQPQHF
15	.	TRBV18	TRBJ1-1	.	TGTGCCAGCTCACCGTCGTGGGGGGGGAGCACTGAAGCTTTCTTT	CASSPSWGGSTEAFF
12	.	TRBV2	TRBJ1-1	TRBD1	TGTGCCAGCAGTCTGGACAGGGAGGGAGCTTTCTTT	CASSLDREGAFF
13	.	TRBV13	TRBJ2-3	.	TGTGCCAGCAGCTCGGAGTACGCAGATACGCAGTATTTT	CASSSEYADTQYF
12	.	TRBV6-2/TRBV6-3	TRBJ1-1	.	TGTGCCAGCAGCCGGATGAACACTGAAGCTTTCTTT	CASSRMNTEAFF
16	.	TRBV3-1/TRBV3-2	TRBJ2-3	TRBD2	TGTGCCAGCAGCCAAGATAGCGGGGAAAGCACAGATACGCAGTATTTT	CASSQDSGESTDTQYF
14	.	TRBV5-1	TRBJ2-5	.	TGCGCCAGCAGCGGAAGTGGGGTACTGGAGACCCAGTACTTC	CASSGSGVLETQYF
15	.	TRBV9	TRBJ1-2	.	TGTGCCAGCAGCGTCTACACAGGGCTCGGATATGGCTACACCTTC	CASSVYTGLGYGYTF
16	few	TRBV4-2	TRBJ2-7	TRBD1	TGTGCCAGCAGCCAAGAACTGGGACAGGGGCGGTACGAGCAGTACTTC	CASSQELGQGRYEQYF
13	.	TRBV24-1	TRBJ2-5	.	TGTGCCAGTGAGGGGAAAAACCAAGAGACCCAGTACTTC	CASEGKNQETQYF
15	.	TRBV4-2	TRBJ1-6	.	TGTGCCAGCAGCCAAGATTTTACCTATAATTCACCCCTCCACTTT	CASSQDFTYNSPLHF
14	.	TRBV28	TRBJ1-6	.	TGTGCCAGCGAGGGGGTGATCGCTTATTCCACCCTCCACTTT	CASEGVIAYSTLHF
15	.	TRBV7-9	TRBJ2-2	.	TGTGCCAGCAGACGGGACTTCGCGAACACCGGGGAGCTGTTTTTT	CASRRDFANTGELFF
15	few	TRBV5-6	TRBJ2-1	TRBD1	TGTGCCAGCAGGCGTGGGACAGGGCCCTACAATGAGCAGTTCTTC	CASRRGTGPYNEQFF
11	once	TRBV7-8	TRBJ2-1	.	TGTGCCAGCAGCTTAGACTCCCGGCAGTTCTTC	CASSLDSRQFF
15	.	TRBV19	TRBJ1-3	.	TGTGCCACCACCGTCGGGGTTCGGTCTGGAAACACCATATATTTT	CATTVGVRSGNTIYF
13	.	TRBV13	TRBJ1-2	.	TGTGCCAGCAGCTTAAGAGGGAGCTATGGCTACACCTTC	CASSLRGSYGYTF
16	.	TRBV3-1/TRBV3-2	TRBJ1-2	TRBD1	TGTGCCAGCAGCCAAGGGTACTCAGGGGGTTTTTATGGCTACACCTTC	CASSQGYSGGFYGYTF
16	many	TRBV4-1	TRBJ1-3	.	TGCGCCAGCAGCCATGATGTAGGGGCGTCTGGAAACACCATATATTTT	CASSHDVGASGNTIYF
18	.	TRBV6-2/TRBV6-3	TRBJ1-5	.	TGTGCCAGCAGTTACTCGACGGGGAGGCCGTATAGCAATCAGCCCCAGCATTTT	CASSYSTGRPYSNQPQHF
16	once	TRBV11-2	TRBJ1-3	.	TGTGCCAGCAGCCTAACTTCCGGACAGCCAGGAAACACCATATATTTT	CASSLTSGQPGNTIYF
13	.	TRBV7-9	TRBJ1-2	.	TGTGCCAGCAGCCCGACAGTAAACTATGGCTACACCTTC	CASSPTVNYGYTF
14	.	TRBV9	TRBJ1-5	.	TGTGCCAGCAGCGCAACAGCCCTCCAAAGCCCCCAGCATTTT	CASSATALQSPQHF
14	.	TRBV6-2/TRBV6-3	TRBJ1-3	.	TGTGCCAGCAGTTACACCCGGGACATCGGCACCATATATTTT	CASSYTRDIGTIYF
13	.	TRBV5-6	TRBJ2-3	TRBD2	TGTGCCAGCAGCTTCGCTAGCGGGCCCCGATGGTATTTT	CASSFASGPRWYF
15	.	TRBV7-3	TRBJ2-1	TRBD2	TGTGCCAGCAGCTCTTTAGCGGGAGTACACGATGAGCAGTTCTTC	CASSSLAGVHDEQFF